This passage covers 5 T cell receptor beta chains from one sample sequenced in a study of T cells after yellow fever vaccination. TCRdb reanalysed the 5' RACE reads using MiXCR and keeps one entry per CDR3 protein. The sample shows around 250,000 distinct CDR3 sequences, 6.9% of them seen only once. The sequencing here drew on CD4+ T cells sorted from PBMCs, taken 15 days after the yellow fever booster vaccination. The source of these receptors is a man aged 30 to 45 who received the YFV17D yellow fever vaccine.

This clonotype was seen only a few times. The V and J genes are TRBV18 and TRBJ1-1; TRBD1 matches at 9 bases. Germline CDR1 and CDR2: KGHSH and LQKENI. The CDR3 extends over 14 amino acids. J was trimmed by 5 bases and V by 0 bases; bases with no gene match: 1. The DNA for the CDR3 is TGTGCCAGCTCACCACCCGGGACAGGGACTGAAGCTTTCTTT. Translated, it gives CASSPPGTGTEAFF.

The gene calls are TRBV6-6 and TRBJ1-5; no firm D call. Germline-derived CDR1 and CDR2 are MNHNY and SVGAGI (reference sequence). Trimming cost V 2 bases and J 6 bases, with 29 bases left between them. The CDR3 has 20 residues. The CDR3: CASSYPPGHFGVGFVQPQHF. The CDR3 nucleotides read TGTGCCAGCAGTTACCCCCCTGGGCATTTCGGTGTTGGATTTGTTCAGCCCCAGCATTTT.

At least ten counts were recorded for this clonotype. The chain recombines TRBV7-2 with TRBJ2-1; D is ambiguous. The V gene's germline CDR1 is SGHTA and CDR2 FQGNSA. CDR3 size: 14 residues. Trimming pared 1 base from V and 7 bases from J, leaving 11 bases between. CDR3 amino acids: CASSLGSLVNEQFF. The CDR3 DNA reads TGTGCCAGCAGCTTAGGATCTTTGGTGAATGAGCAGTTCTTC.

This clonotype was detected many times. J is TRBJ2-5 and V is TRBV25-1; TRBD1 might be the D (6 bases). V lost 5 bases and J 9 bases, leaving 10 bases between the germline ends. The CDR3 is made up of 11 amino acids. Germline lookup yields CDR1 MGHDK and CDR2 SYGVNS. CDR3 nucleotide sequence: TGTGCCAGCAGTACAGGGTTGCCCCAGTACTTC. Its translation: CASSTGLPQYF.

In this sample, this clonotype turned up a few times. The junction does not match germline at one end; this may be a read error. V and J are TRBV20-1 and TRBJ2-3; a possible D gene is TRBD1 (7 bases). CDR1 and CDR2 (germline): DFQATT, SNEGSKA (reference sequence). CDR3 length equals 15 residues. The CDR3 here is CSAPPSGGGTDTQYF. In nucleotides, the CDR3 is TGCAGTGCTCCCCCCAGCGGAGGAGGGACAGATACGCAGTACTTT.